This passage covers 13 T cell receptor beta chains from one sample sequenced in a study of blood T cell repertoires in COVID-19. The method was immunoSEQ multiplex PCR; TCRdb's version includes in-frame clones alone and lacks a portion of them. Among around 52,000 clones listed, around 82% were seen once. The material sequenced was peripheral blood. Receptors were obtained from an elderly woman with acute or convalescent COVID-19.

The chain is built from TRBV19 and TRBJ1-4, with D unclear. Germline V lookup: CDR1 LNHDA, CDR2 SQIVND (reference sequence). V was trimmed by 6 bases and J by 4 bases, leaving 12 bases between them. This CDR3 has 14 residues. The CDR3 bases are TGTGCCAGTAGCGAGGGAAGCAGTAATGAAAAACTGTTTTTT. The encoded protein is CASSEGSSNEKLFF.

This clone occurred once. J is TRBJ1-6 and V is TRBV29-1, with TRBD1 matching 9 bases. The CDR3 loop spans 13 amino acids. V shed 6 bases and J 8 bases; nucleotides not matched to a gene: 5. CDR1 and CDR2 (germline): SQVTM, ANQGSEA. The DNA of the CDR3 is TGCAGCGTGGGGGACAGGGCTGATTCACCCCTCCACTTT. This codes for CSVGDRADSPLHF.

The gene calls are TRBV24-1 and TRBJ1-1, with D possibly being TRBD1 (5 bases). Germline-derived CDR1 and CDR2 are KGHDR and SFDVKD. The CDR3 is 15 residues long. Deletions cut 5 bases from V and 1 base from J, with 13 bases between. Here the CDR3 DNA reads TGTGCCACCAGTGCCAGACAGAGCTCGAACACTGAAGCTTTCTTT. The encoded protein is CATSARQSSNTEAFF.

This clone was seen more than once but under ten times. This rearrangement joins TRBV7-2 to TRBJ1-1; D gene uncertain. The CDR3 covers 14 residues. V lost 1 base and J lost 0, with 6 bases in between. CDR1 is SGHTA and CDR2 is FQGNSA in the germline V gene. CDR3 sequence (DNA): TGTGCCAGCAGCTTAGACAATATGAACACTGAAGCTTTCTTT. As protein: CASSLDNMNTEAFF.

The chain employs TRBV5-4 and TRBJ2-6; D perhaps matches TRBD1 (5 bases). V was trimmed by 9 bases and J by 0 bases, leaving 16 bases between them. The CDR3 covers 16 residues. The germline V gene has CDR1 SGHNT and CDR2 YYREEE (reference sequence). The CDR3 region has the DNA TGTGCCACCACATTACCAGGGCGCTCTGGGGCCAACGTCCTGACTTTC. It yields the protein CATTLPGRSGANVLTF.

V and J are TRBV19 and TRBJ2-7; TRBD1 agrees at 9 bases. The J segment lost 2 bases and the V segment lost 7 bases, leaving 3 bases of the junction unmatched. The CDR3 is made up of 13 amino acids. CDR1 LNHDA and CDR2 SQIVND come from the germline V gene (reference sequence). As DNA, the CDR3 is TGTGCCAGTACCGGGACAGGGCCCTACGAGCAGTACTTC. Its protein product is CASTGTGPYEQYF.

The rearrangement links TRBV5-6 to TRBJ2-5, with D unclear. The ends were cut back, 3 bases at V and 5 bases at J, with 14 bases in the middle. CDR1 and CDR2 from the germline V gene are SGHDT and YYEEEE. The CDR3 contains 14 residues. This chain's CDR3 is CASSYGSAEETQYF. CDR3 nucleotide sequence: TGTGCCAGCAGCTATGGATCTGCGGAGGAGACCCAGTACTTC.

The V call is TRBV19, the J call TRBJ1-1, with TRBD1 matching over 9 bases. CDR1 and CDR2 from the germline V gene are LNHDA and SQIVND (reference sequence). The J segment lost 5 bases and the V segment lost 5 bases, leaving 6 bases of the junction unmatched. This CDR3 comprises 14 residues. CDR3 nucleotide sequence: TGTGCCAGTAGTCTCGGACAGGGGAGGACTGAAGCTTTCTTT. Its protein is CASSLGQGRTEAFF.

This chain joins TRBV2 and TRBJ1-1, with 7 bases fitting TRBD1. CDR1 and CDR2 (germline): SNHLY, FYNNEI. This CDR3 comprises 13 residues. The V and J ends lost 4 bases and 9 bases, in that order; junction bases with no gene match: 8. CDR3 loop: CASSGDRSSKAFF. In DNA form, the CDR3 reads TGTGCCAGCAGTGGGGACAGATCGTCCAAAGCTTTCTTT. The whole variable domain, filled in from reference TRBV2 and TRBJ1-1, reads EPEVTQTPSHQVTQMGQEVILRCVPISNHLYFYWYRQILGQKVEFLVSFYNNEISEKSEIFDDQFSVERPDGSNFTLKIRSTKLEDSAMYFCASSGDRSSKAFFGQGTRLTVV.

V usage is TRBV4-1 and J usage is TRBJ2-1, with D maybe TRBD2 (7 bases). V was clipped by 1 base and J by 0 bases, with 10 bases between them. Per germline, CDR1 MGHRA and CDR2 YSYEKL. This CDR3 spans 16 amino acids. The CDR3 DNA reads TGCGCCAGCAGCCAAGGTAGGGGGGGCTCCTACAATGAGCAGTTCTTC. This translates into CASSQGRGGSYNEQFF.

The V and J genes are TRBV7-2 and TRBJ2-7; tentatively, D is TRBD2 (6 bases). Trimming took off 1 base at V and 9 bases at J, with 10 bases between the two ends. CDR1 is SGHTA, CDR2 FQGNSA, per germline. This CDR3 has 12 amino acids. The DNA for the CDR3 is TGTGCCAGCAGCTTAGGATATAGCGGGCAGTACTTC. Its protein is CASSLGYSGQYF.

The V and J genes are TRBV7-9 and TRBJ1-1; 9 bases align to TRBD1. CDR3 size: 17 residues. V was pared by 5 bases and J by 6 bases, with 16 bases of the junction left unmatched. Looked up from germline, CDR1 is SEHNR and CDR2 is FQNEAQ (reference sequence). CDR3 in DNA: TGTGCCAGCAGCGTCCAGGACAGGGGTATAGGTCGCTCTGAAGCTTTCTTT. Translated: CASSVQDRGIGRSEAFF.

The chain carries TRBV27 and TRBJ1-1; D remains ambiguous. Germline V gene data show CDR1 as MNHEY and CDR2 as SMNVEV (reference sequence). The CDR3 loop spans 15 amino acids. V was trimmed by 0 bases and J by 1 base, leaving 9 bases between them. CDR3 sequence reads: CASSLSASANTEAFF. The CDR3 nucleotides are TGTGCCAGCAGTTTATCAGCGTCCGCGAACACTGAAGCTTTCTTT.